Shown below are 3 T cell receptor beta chains from a single sample sequenced in a study of CD8+ T cells in alopecia areata. A panel of CD4, CD8alpha, NKG2D, NKG2ACE and other markers served to sort pooled cutaneous lymph node cells. Extracted RNA was reverse transcribed into cDNA, the sequencing template. Only in-frame clones appear in the TCRdb table, and some are missing; sequencing was by immunoSEQ multiplex PCR. The repertoire yields more than 250,000 clones, none seen only once; the top ten contain 1.2%. The source material was CD4+ T cells sorted from a lymph node. These TCRs come from a C3H/HeJ mouse with alopecia areata. The mice in this strain carry MHC haplotype H2-k.

This clone has more than one count but fewer than ten. Here the gene names and germline are mouse. Read sequence stops 4 residues before the CDR3 end, and the germline J gene provides the missing end. The chain employs TRBV17 and TRBJ2-7; 7 nucleotides line up with TRBD1. Germline V gene sequence: CDR1 MNHDT, CDR2 YYDKIL. The CDR3 is 13 residues long. V dropped 2 bases and J dropped 3; count of bases not matched to a gene: 1. CDR3 DNA, as far as it was read: TGTGCTAGCAGTAGAAGACAGGGCTAT. Amino acids: CASSRRQGY. The CDR3 in its entirety is CASSRRQGYEQYF.

This clone was seen only a few times. The listed genes are named as in mouse. The sequenced fragment ends 4 residues before the CDR3 boundary, so the rest is inferred from the germline J gene. V is TRBV19 and J is TRBJ2-1; 12 bases are shared with TRBD2. Germline V CDR1 and CDR2: FNHDT, SITEND (reference sequence). There are 15 residues in the CDR3. Incomplete CDR3 DNA: TGTGCCAGCAGTAAGACTGGGGGGGCGCGGGCT. Encoded protein: CASSKTGGARA. From start to end, the CDR3 is CASSKTGGARAEQFF.

This clone was counted at least ten times. Gene names and germline match the mouse. The CDR3 end is not reached by the read, which stops 4 residues before it; the germline J gene fills it in. This chain connects TRBV17 to TRBJ2-5, with TRBD1 identical over 7 bases. CDR3 size: 13 residues. Germline V gene sequence: CDR1 MNHDT, CDR2 YYDKIL. V gave up 5 bases and J gave up 2 bases; unmatched junction bases: 1. The CDR3 loop is CASSWDSQDTQYF. Incomplete CDR3 DNA: TGTGCTAGCAGTTGGGACAGCCAAGAC.